The clone carrying this T cell receptor (beta chain) was counted once. No antigen is known for it. The source of the sample is a study of graft-versus-host responses after intestinal transplantation. For the study at large: Recipients got multivisceral, liver-intestinal, or isolated intestinal transplants. All of the recipients had induction that used anti-thymocyte globulin, then tacrolimus and steroids for about 3 years. Study results and caveats: GvH clone levels peaked in circulation, and this peak was associated with early post-transplant HvG declines. Patients with graft-donor T cell macrochimerism had high graft-versus-host to host-versus-graft clonal ratios in allografts.

Deletions cut 3 bases from V and 2 bases from J, with 9 bases between. Germline-derived CDR1 and CDR2 are SEHNR and FQNEAQ (reference sequence). The CDR3 covers 14 residues. Sequencing used immunoSEQ multiplex PCR; TCRdb keeps in-frame clones, though not all of them. The top ten hold around 2.5% of the sample, which has 7,500 to 10,000 clones, around 91% seen once. The sample here was PBMCs, taken approximately 42 days after intestinal transplant. The chain employs TRBV7-9 and TRBJ2-3, with D unresolved. The receptor was derived from a human patient who received an intestinal transplant, so some T cells may come from the graft donor. CDR3: CASSFEGITDTQYF. In DNA, the CDR3 is TGTGCCAGCAGCTTTGAAGGGATCACAGATACGCAGTATTTT. The whole variable domain, filled in from reference TRBV7-9 and TRBJ2-3, reads DTGVSQNPRHKITKRGQNVTFRCDPISEHNRLYWYRQTLGQGPEFLTYFQNEAQLEKSRLLSDRFSAERPKGSFSTLEIQRTEQGDSAMYLCASSFEGITDTQYFGPGTRLTVL.